A selection of T cell receptor beta chains follows, all from one sample in a study of identical twins. In TCRdb, the 5' RACE reads were re-called with MiXCR into one record per CDR3 protein. The table has roughly 350,000 distinct CDR3 sequences, 12% seen once. This sample also appeared in a second study, on yellow fever vaccine responses in identical twins.

The sequenced material came from CD8+ T cells sorted from blood. These TCRs come from a woman aged 18-35 years in good health. The CDR3 runs from the conserved cysteine through the conserved F or W. Each record gives: V gene, D gene, J gene, clone size, CDR3 protein, CDR3 DNA. A D gene is named only where the DNA matches it firmly. Part of the rows lack a size; the others show once, few, many or a class for expanded clones.

v_gene: TRBV20-1
d_gene: TRBD1
j_gene: TRBJ2-1
abundance: few
CDR3aa: CSASRTGSYNEQFF
CDR3nt: TGCAGTGCAAGTAGGACAGGGTCCTACAATGAGCAGTTCTTC

v_gene: TRBV5-1
d_gene: .
j_gene: TRBJ1-1
abundance: .
CDR3aa: CASSVLSGHEPTEAFF
CDR3nt: TGCGCCAGCAGCGTGTTATCGGGACATGAGCCCACTGAAGCTTTCTTT

v_gene: TRBV5-1
d_gene: .
j_gene: TRBJ2-1
abundance: .
CDR3aa: CASSPGTSDSYNEQFF
CDR3nt: TGCGCCAGCAGCCCGGGAACTAGTGACTCCTACAATGAGCAGTTCTTC

v_gene: TRBV7-8
d_gene: .
j_gene: TRBJ2-3
abundance: few
CDR3aa: CASSLIRDTQYF
CDR3nt: TGTGCCAGCAGCTTAATTCGTGATACGCAGTATTTT

v_gene: TRBV7-9
d_gene: TRBD2
j_gene: TRBJ2-5
abundance: few
CDR3aa: CASRGGGIKETQYF
CDR3nt: TGTGCCAGCAGAGGCGGGGGGATTAAGGAGACCCAGTACTTC

v_gene: TRBV25-1
d_gene: .
j_gene: TRBJ1-1
abundance: .
CDR3aa: CASSESINTEAFF
CDR3nt: TGTGCCAGCAGTGAATCTATAAACACTGAAGCTTTCTTT

v_gene: TRBV12-3/TRBV12-4
d_gene: TRBD2
j_gene: TRBJ2-7
abundance: few
CDR3aa: CASSRPSGRGYEQYF
CDR3nt: TGTGCCAGCAGCCGACCCAGCGGGAGGGGTTACGAGCAGTACTTC

v_gene: TRBV4-1
d_gene: .
j_gene: TRBJ1-5
abundance: few
CDR3aa: CASSHSPRADSNQPQHF
CDR3nt: TGCGCCAGCAGCCACTCTCCAAGGGCGGATAGCAATCAGCCCCAGCATTTT

v_gene: TRBV13
d_gene: .
j_gene: TRBJ2-1
abundance: few
CDR3aa: CASSSERAFNEQFF
CDR3nt: TGTGCCAGCAGCTCCGAGCGTGCCTTTAATGAGCAGTTCTTC

v_gene: TRBV6-5
d_gene: .
j_gene: TRBJ1-1
abundance: many
CDR3aa: CASSYASRGARTEAFF
CDR3nt: TGTGCCAGCAGTTACGCCTCCCGGGGGGCGCGCACTGAAGCTTTCTTT

v_gene: TRBV6-5
d_gene: TRBD2
j_gene: TRBJ2-7
abundance: many
CDR3aa: CASSYTSGISGEQYF
CDR3nt: TGTGCCAGCAGTTACACCAGCGGGATCTCGGGCGAGCAGTACTTC

v_gene: TRBV24-1
d_gene: .
j_gene: TRBJ2-4
abundance: .
CDR3aa: CATRDDSGFQYF
CDR3nt: TGTGCCACCAGAGACGATTCTGGGTTTCAGTACTTC

v_gene: TRBV7-9
d_gene: .
j_gene: TRBJ2-5
abundance: few
CDR3aa: CASSNARRTNQETQYF
CDR3nt: TGTGCCAGCAGCAATGCACGAAGGACTAACCAAGAGACCCAGTACTTC

v_gene: TRBV20-1
d_gene: .
j_gene: TRBJ2-3
abundance: .
CDR3aa: CSANEYTDTQYF
CDR3nt: TGCAGTGCGAACGAGTACACAGATACGCAGTATTTT

v_gene: TRBV28
d_gene: .
j_gene: TRBJ2-1
abundance: many
CDR3aa: CASSLGTANEQFF
CDR3nt: TGTGCCAGCAGTTTAGGGACGGCTAATGAGCAGTTCTTC

v_gene: TRBV27
d_gene: .
j_gene: TRBJ1-5
abundance: few
CDR3aa: CASSPDGSSNQPQHF
CDR3nt: TGTGCCAGCAGCCCAGATGGCTCCAGCAATCAGCCCCAGCATTTT

v_gene: TRBV7-8
d_gene: .
j_gene: TRBJ2-1
abundance: few
CDR3aa: CASRRDGELGREQFF
CDR3nt: TGTGCCAGCAGACGCGACGGAGAATTGGGTCGGGAGCAGTTCTTC

v_gene: TRBV7-9
d_gene: .
j_gene: TRBJ2-5
abundance: many
CDR3aa: CASSKLRETQYF
CDR3nt: TGTGCCAGCAGCAAACTACGGGAGACCCAGTACTTC

v_gene: TRBV6-1
d_gene: .
j_gene: TRBJ2-7
abundance: .
CDR3aa: CASSVLWQYF
CDR3nt: TGTGCCAGCAGTGTTTTATGGCAGTACTTC

v_gene: TRBV7-8
d_gene: .
j_gene: TRBJ2-1
abundance: .
CDR3aa: CASSLALASTYNEQFF
CDR3nt: TGTGCCAGCAGCTTAGCCCTAGCGTCAACCTACAATGAGCAGTTCTTC

v_gene: TRBV28
d_gene: TRBD2
j_gene: TRBJ2-1
abundance: few
CDR3aa: CASSLEGLATYNEQFF
CDR3nt: TGTGCCAGCAGCTTGGAGGGACTAGCGACCTACAATGAGCAGTTCTTC

v_gene: TRBV20-1
d_gene: TRBD2
j_gene: TRBJ2-1
abundance: .
CDR3aa: CSARGGLAGGLEQFF
CDR3nt: TGCAGTGCTAGAGGGGGACTAGCGGGGGGTCTTGAGCAGTTCTTC

v_gene: TRBV5-6
d_gene: .
j_gene: TRBJ2-1
abundance: many
CDR3aa: CASSQSGNEQFF
CDR3nt: TGTGCCAGCAGCCAGAGTGGAAATGAGCAGTTCTTC

v_gene: TRBV29-1
d_gene: TRBD1
j_gene: TRBJ1-2
abundance: many
CDR3aa: CSVLGTGQGDTNYGYTF
CDR3nt: TGCAGCGTCTTGGGAACGGGACAGGGTGATACTAACTATGGCTACACCTTC

v_gene: TRBV7-8
d_gene: TRBD2
j_gene: TRBJ2-1
abundance: few
CDR3aa: CASGLVSGNEQFF
CDR3nt: TGTGCCAGCGGACTAGTCTCGGGCAATGAGCAGTTCTTC

v_gene: TRBV2
d_gene: .
j_gene: TRBJ2-1
abundance: few
CDR3aa: CATHSGAGHYNEQFF
CDR3nt: TGTGCCACCCATAGTGGAGCGGGACATTACAATGAGCAGTTCTTC

v_gene: TRBV2
d_gene: .
j_gene: TRBJ2-5
abundance: .
CDR3aa: CASIPGLTQETQYF
CDR3nt: TGTGCCAGCATCCCGGGACTGACACAAGAGACCCAGTACTTC

v_gene: TRBV27
d_gene: .
j_gene: TRBJ1-1
abundance: few
CDR3aa: CASSLYRAGTEAFF
CDR3nt: TGTGCCAGCAGTTTATACCGGGCTGGCACTGAAGCTTTCTTT

v_gene: TRBV12-3/TRBV12-4
d_gene: .
j_gene: TRBJ1-4
abundance: .
CDR3aa: CASSFDSREKLFF
CDR3nt: TGTGCCAGCAGTTTCGATAGTAGGGAAAAACTGTTTTTT

v_gene: TRBV23-1
d_gene: TRBD1
j_gene: TRBJ1-6
abundance: .
CDR3aa: CASSQCGQGEDNSPLHF
CDR3nt: TGCGCCAGCAGTCAATGTGGACAGGGGGAAGATAATTCACCCCTCCACTTT

v_gene: TRBV27
d_gene: TRBD2
j_gene: TRBJ2-5
abundance: .
CDR3aa: CASSLPPAGGPQETQYF
CDR3nt: TGTGCCAGCAGTTTACCGCCAGCGGGGGGGCCACAAGAGACCCAGTACTTC

v_gene: TRBV5-1
d_gene: .
j_gene: TRBJ2-3
abundance: few
CDR3aa: CASSLVPPGQFTDTQYF
CDR3nt: TGCGCCAGCAGCTTAGTGCCACCAGGACAATTCACAGATACGCAGTATTTT

v_gene: TRBV6-1
d_gene: TRBD1
j_gene: TRBJ1-2
abundance: few
CDR3aa: CASSEIDRGNYGYTF
CDR3nt: TGTGCCAGCAGTGAAATCGACAGGGGAAACTATGGCTACACCTTC

v_gene: TRBV12-3/TRBV12-4
d_gene: .
j_gene: TRBJ2-7
abundance: .
CDR3aa: CASSFGTISYEQYF
CDR3nt: TGTGCCAGCAGTTTCGGGACCATCTCCTACGAGCAGTACTTC

v_gene: TRBV12-3/TRBV12-4
d_gene: .
j_gene: TRBJ2-1
abundance: .
CDR3aa: CASTPGPFTNNEQFF
CDR3nt: TGTGCCAGCACGCCCGGACCATTTACTAACAATGAGCAGTTCTTC

v_gene: TRBV5-1
d_gene: TRBD2
j_gene: TRBJ2-3
abundance: .
CDR3aa: CASSPYPSGKYTDTQYF
CDR3nt: TGCGCCAGCAGCCCTTATCCTAGCGGGAAATACACAGATACGCAGTATTTT

v_gene: TRBV4-2
d_gene: TRBD1
j_gene: TRBJ2-7
abundance: .
CDR3aa: CASTPGTGDYEQYF
CDR3nt: TGTGCCAGCACCCCCGGGACAGGTGACTACGAGCAGTACTTC

v_gene: TRBV12-3/TRBV12-4
d_gene: .
j_gene: TRBJ2-2
abundance: many
CDR3aa: CASSAQMNTGELFF
CDR3nt: TGTGCCAGCAGCGCACAAATGAACACCGGGGAGCTGTTTTTT

v_gene: TRBV12-3/TRBV12-4
d_gene: .
j_gene: TRBJ1-4
abundance: many
CDR3aa: CASSCCRVSEKLFF
CDR3nt: TGTGCCAGCAGTTGCTGCAGGGTCTCCGAAAAACTGTTTTTT

v_gene: TRBV6-1
d_gene: .
j_gene: TRBJ2-1
abundance: .
CDR3aa: CASSDPPLAEQFF
CDR3nt: TGTGCCAGCAGTGACCCGCCCCTAGCAGAGCAGTTCTTC

v_gene: TRBV28
d_gene: .
j_gene: TRBJ1-1
abundance: .
CDR3aa: CASSFRAKAEAFF
CDR3nt: TGTGCCAGCAGTTTCAGGGCGAAGGCTGAAGCTTTCTTT

v_gene: TRBV7-2
d_gene: .
j_gene: TRBJ2-1
abundance: many
CDR3aa: CASSLDPLLAYNEQFF
CDR3nt: TGTGCCAGCAGCTTAGACCCTCTCCTTGCCTACAATGAGCAGTTCTTC

v_gene: TRBV27
d_gene: .
j_gene: TRBJ2-7
abundance: .
CDR3aa: CASSPGPPNVRSYEQYF
CDR3nt: TGTGCCAGCTCACCGGGACCCCCGAATGTTCGCTCCTACGAGCAGTACTTC

v_gene: TRBV6-2/TRBV6-3
d_gene: TRBD2
j_gene: TRBJ2-7
abundance: .
CDR3aa: CASSYPTSGRSYEQYF
CDR3nt: TGTGCCAGCAGTTACCCCACTAGCGGGAGATCCTACGAGCAGTACTTC

v_gene: TRBV13
d_gene: TRBD2
j_gene: TRBJ2-5
abundance: .
CDR3aa: CASSKLAGSEETQYF
CDR3nt: TGTGCCAGCAGCAAACTAGCGGGGAGCGAGGAGACCCAGTACTTC

v_gene: TRBV29-1
d_gene: TRBD2
j_gene: TRBJ2-1
abundance: few
CDR3aa: CSVPRLAGDEQFF
CDR3nt: TGCAGCGTCCCCCGACTAGCGGGAGATGAGCAGTTCTTC

v_gene: TRBV20-1
d_gene: .
j_gene: TRBJ2-3
abundance: few
CDR3aa: CSARDRVGEAGLTDTQYF
CDR3nt: TGCAGTGCTAGAGATCGGGTTGGTGAGGCGGGGCTCACAGATACGCAGTATTTT

v_gene: TRBV27
d_gene: .
j_gene: TRBJ2-3
abundance: few
CDR3aa: CASSLKQAGDTQYF
CDR3nt: TGTGCCAGCAGTTTAAAACAGGCGGGAGATACGCAGTATTTT

v_gene: TRBV9
d_gene: .
j_gene: TRBJ2-7
abundance: many
CDR3aa: CASTQSTGSEQYF
CDR3nt: TGTGCCAGCACCCAATCGACGGGCAGCGAGCAGTACTTC

v_gene: TRBV6-1
d_gene: TRBD1
j_gene: TRBJ2-1
abundance: few
CDR3aa: CASSPTQGWGEQFF
CDR3nt: TGTGCCAGCAGCCCAACACAGGGGTGGGGTGAGCAGTTCTTC

v_gene: TRBV25-1
d_gene: .
j_gene: TRBJ2-2
abundance: .
CDR3aa: CASEESATGELFF
CDR3nt: TGTGCCAGCGAGGAGTCGGCTACCGGGGAGCTGTTTTTT

v_gene: TRBV29-1
d_gene: TRBD1
j_gene: TRBJ1-2
abundance: few
CDR3aa: CSVPNDRDYGYTF
CDR3nt: TGCAGCGTTCCTAACGACAGGGACTATGGCTACACCTTC